The source of this T cell receptor beta chain is a study of blood T cell repertoires in COVID-19. The CDR3 is 16 residues long. Germline assignment: CDR1 SGDLS and CDR2 YYNGEE. Losses at the gene ends were 1 base for V and 0 bases for J; bases not matched to a gene: 5. The repertoire was sequenced with immunoSEQ multiplex PCR; TCRdb's copy has only in-frame clones and lacks some. The sample holds hundreds of thousands of clones, 86% seen once. V gene TRBV9 combines with J gene TRBJ2-5, with 8 bases lining up with TRBD2. Sequenced sample: peripheral blood. This sequence originates from a woman aged 70-85 years with COVID-19, enrolled during active disease. The CDR3 nucleotides are TGTGCCAGCAGCGTAAATAGCGGGACGTACCAAGAGACCCAGTACTTC. As protein: CASSVNSGTYQETQYF.